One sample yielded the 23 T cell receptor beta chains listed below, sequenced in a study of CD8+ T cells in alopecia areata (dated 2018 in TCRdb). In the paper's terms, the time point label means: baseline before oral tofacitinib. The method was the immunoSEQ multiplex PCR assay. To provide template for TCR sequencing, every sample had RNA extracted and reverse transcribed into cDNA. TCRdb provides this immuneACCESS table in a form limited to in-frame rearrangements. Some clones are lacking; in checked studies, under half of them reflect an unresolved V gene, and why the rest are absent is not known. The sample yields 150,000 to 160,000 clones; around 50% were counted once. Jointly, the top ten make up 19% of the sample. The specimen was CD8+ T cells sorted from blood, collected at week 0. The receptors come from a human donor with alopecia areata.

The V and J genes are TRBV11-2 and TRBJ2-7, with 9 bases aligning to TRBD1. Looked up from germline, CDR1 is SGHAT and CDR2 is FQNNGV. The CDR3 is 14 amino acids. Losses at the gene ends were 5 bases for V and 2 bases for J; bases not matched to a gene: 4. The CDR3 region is CASSLGQGPYEQYF. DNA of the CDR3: TGTGCCAGCAGCCTGGGACAGGGACCCTACGAGCAGTACTTC.

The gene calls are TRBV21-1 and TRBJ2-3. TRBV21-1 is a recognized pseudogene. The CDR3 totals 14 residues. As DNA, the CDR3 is TGTGCCAGCAGCAAAGAGGAAAGCACAGATACGCAGTATTTT. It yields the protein CASSKEESTDTQYF.

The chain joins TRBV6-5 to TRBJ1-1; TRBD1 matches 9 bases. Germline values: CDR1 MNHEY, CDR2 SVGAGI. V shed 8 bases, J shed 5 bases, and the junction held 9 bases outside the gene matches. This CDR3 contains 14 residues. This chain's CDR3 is CASRLTGGETEAFF. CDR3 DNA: TGTGCCAGCCGTCTGACAGGGGGGGAGACTGAAGCTTTCTTT.

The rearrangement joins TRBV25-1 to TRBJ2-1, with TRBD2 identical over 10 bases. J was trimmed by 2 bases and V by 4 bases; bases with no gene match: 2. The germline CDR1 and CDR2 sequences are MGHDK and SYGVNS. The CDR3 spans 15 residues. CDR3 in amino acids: CASSVSGGAYNEQFF. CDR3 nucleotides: TGTGCCAGCAGTGTAAGCGGGGGGGCCTACAATGAGCAGTTCTTC.

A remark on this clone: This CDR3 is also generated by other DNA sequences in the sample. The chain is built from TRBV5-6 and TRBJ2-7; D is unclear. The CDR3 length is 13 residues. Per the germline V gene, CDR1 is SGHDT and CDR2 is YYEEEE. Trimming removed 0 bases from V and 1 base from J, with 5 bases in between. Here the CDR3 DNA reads TGTGCCAGCAGCTTGGACGGATCCTACGAGCAGTACTTC. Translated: CASSLDGSYEQYF. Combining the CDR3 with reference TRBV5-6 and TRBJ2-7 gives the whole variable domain DAGVTQSPTHLIKTRGQQVTLRCSPKSGHDTVSWYQQALGQGPQFIFQYYEEEERQRGNFPDRFSGHQFPNYSSELNVNALLLGDSALYLCASSLDGSYEQYFGPGTRLTVT.

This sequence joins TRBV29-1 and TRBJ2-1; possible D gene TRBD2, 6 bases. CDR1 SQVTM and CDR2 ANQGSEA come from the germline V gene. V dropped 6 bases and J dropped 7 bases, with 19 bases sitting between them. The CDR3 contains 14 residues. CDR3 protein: CSVLGTGDGNEQFF. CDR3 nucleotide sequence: TGCAGCGTCCTGGGGACTGGCGACGGGAATGAGCAGTTCTTC.

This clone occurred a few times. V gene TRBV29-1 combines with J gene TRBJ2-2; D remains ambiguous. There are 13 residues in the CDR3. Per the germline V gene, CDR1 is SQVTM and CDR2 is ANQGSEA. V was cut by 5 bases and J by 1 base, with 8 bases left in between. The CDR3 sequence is CSVFDMNTGELFF. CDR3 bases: TGCAGCGTTTTCGACATGAACACCGGGGAGCTGTTTTTT.

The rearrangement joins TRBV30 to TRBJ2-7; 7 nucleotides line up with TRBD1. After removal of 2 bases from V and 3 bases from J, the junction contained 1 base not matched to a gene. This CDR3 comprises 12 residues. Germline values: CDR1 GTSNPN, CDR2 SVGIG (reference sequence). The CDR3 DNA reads TGTGCCTGGAGTAGGGGGCTCTACGAGCAGTACTTC. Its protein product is CAWSRGLYEQYF.

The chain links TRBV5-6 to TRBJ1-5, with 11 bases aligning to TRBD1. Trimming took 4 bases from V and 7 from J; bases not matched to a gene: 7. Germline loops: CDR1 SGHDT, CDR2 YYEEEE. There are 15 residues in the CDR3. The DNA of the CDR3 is TGTGCCAGCAGCGTCGGGACAGGGGGAGGACAGCCCCAGCATTTT. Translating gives CASSVGTGGGQPQHF.

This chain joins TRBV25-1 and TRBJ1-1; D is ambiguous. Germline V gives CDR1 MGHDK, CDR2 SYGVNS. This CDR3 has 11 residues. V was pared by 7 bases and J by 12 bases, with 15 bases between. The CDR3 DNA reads TGTGCCAGCATGGGCCACCGGGTATCTTTCTTT. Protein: CASMGHRVSFF.

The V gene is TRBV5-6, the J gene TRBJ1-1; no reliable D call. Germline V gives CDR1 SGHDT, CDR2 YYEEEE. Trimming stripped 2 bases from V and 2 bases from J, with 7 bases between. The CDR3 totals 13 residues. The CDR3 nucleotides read TGTGCCAGCAGCTTAGGGTCAAACACTGAAGCTTTCTTT. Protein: CASSLGSNTEAFF.

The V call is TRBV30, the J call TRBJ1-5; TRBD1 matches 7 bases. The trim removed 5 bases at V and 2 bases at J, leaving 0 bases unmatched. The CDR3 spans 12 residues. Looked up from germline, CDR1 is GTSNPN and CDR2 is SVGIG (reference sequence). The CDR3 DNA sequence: TGTGCCTGGGGACAGGGCAATCAGCCCCAGCATTTT. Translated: CAWGQGNQPQHF.

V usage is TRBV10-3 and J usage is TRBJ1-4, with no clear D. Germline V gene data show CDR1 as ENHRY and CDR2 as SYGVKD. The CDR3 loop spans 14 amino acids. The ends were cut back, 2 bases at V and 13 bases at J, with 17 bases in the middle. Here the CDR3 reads CAISEAPREFGLFF. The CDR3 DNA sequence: TGTGCCATCAGTGAGGCACCACGGGAGTTTGGACTGTTTTTT.

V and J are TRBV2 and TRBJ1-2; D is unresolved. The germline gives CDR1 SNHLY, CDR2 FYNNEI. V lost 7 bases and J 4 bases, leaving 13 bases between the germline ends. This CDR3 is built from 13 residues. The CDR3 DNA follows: TGTGCCAGCATGTGGGAAATGAGCTATGGCTACACCTTC. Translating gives CASMWEMSYGYTF.

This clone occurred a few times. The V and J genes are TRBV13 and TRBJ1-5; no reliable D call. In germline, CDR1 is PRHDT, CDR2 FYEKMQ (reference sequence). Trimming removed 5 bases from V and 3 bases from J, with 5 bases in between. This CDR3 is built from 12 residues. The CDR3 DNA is TGTGCCAGCAGCACGTCCAATCAGCCCCAGCATTTT. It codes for CASSTSNQPQHF.

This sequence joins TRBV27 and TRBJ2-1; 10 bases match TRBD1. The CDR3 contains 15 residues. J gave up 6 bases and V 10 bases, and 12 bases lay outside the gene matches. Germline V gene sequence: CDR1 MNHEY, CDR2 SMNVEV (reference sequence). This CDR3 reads CATTNRDRGVNEQFF. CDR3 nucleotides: TGTGCCACCACTAACCGGGACAGGGGTGTCAATGAGCAGTTCTTC.

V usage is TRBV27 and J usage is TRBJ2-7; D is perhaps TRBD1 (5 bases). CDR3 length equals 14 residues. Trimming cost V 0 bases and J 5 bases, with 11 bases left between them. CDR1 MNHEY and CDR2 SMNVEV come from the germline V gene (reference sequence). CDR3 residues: CASSLSTDVHEQYF. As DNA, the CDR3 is TGTGCCAGCAGTTTATCGACAGACGTCCACGAGCAGTACTTC.

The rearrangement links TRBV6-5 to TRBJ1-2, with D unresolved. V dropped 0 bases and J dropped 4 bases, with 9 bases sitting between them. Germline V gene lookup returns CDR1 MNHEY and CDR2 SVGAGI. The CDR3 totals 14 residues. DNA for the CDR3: TGTGCCAGCAGTTACTCGGAAGGATCCTATGGCTACACCTTC. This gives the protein CASSYSEGSYGYTF.

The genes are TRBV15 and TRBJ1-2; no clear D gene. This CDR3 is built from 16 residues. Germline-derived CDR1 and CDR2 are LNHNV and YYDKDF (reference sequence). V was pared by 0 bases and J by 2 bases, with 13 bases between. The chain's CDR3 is CATSREAETQNYGYTF. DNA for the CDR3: TGTGCCACCAGCAGAGAGGCCGAAACACAAAACTATGGCTACACCTTC.

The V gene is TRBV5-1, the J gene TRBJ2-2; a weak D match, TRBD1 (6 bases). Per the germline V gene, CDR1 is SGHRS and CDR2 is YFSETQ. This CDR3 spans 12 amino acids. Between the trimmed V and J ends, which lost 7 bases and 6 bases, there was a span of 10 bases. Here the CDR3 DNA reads TGCGCCAGCGGACACAGGGCCGGGGAGCTGTTTTTT. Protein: CASGHRAGELFF.

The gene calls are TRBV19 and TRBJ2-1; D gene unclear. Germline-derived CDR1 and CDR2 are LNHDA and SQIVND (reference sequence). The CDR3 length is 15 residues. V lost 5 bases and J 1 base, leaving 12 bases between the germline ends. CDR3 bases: TGTGCCAGTAGTGTCGGGCGTTTTTCCTACAATGAGCAGTTCTTC. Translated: CASSVGRFSYNEQFF.

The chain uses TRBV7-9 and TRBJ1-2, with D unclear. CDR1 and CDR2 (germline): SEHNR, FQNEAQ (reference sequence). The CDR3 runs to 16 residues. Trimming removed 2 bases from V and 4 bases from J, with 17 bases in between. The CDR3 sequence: CASSLNAGDKVYGYTF. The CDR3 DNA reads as TGTGCCAGCAGCTTAAATGCGGGCGATAAGGTCTATGGCTACACCTTC.

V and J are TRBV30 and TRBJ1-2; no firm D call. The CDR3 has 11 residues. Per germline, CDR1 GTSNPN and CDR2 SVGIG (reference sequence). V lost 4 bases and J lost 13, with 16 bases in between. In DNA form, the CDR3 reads TGTGCCTGGACTGTGGCGAGCGTCGTCACCTTC. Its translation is CAWTVASVVTF.